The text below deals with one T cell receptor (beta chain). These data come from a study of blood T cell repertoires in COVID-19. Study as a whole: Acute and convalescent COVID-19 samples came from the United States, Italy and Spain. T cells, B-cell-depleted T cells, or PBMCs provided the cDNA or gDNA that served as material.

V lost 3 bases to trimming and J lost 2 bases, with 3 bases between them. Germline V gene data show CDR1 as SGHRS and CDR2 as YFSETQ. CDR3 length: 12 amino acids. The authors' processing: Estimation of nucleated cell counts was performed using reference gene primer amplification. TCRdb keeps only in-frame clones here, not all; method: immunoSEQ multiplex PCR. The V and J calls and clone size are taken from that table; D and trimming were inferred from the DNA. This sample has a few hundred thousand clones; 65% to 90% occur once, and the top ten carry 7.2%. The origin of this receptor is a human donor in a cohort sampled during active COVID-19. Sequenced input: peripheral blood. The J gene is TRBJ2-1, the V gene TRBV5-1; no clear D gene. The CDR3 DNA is TGCGCCAGCAGCTCGGCCTACAATGAGCAGTTCTTC. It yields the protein CASSSAYNEQFF.